This T cell receptor beta chain was obtained from a study of blood T cell repertoires in COVID-19. Study as a whole: T cells, B-cell-depleted T cells, or PBMCs provided the cDNA or gDNA that served as material.

Seattle-derived patients entered the study during active infection and were followed longitudinally. Per the study methods: For nucleated cells, counts were estimated from reference gene primer amplification. Only in-frame clones appear in the TCRdb table, and some are missing; sequencing was by immunoSEQ multiplex PCR. From that table come the V and J calls and clone size; the DNA was used to work out D and trimming. The table has around 190,000 clones, about 88% seen once; the top ten hold roughly a sixth. Germline-derived CDR1 and CDR2 are SNHLY and FYNNEI. V shed 5 bases, J shed 5 bases, and the junction held 11 bases outside the gene matches. This CDR3 is built from 16 residues.

The V gene is TRBV2, the J gene TRBJ2-1; 8 nucleotides match TRBD1. The sequenced material came from peripheral blood. The TCR sequence derives from a man in his fifties or sixties with COVID-19, enrolled during active disease. The CDR3, as DNA: TGTGCCAGCAGTCGGACAGGGTTCCCCCTTAACAATGAGCAGTTCTTC. Its protein is CASSRTGFPLNNEQFF.